This paragraph reports one T cell receptor beta chain. This sample stems from a study of long-term antiretroviral therapy in people with HIV. Study at large: Specimens dating back about a decade before the 2015 immediate-ART recommendation are the oldest included.

The CDR3 has 14 residues. V was pared by 2 bases and J by 1 base, with 8 bases between. Germline CDR1 and CDR2: SGHTA and FQGNSA. Runs used v3.0 of the immunoSEQ assay and were done at survey level. A target of 40,000-50,000 T-cell genomes per sample was set for sequencing. Only in-frame clones appear in the TCRdb table, and some are missing; sequencing was by immunoSEQ multiplex PCR. Seen here are 15,000 to 20,000 clones, over 80% observed once, and the top ten hold 3.5% to 4.5%. This sequence originates from a young man with HIV. The sequences come from unsorted PBMCs, collected 2.1 years after starting antiretroviral therapy. J is TRBJ1-1 and V is TRBV7-2; no reliable D call. DNA for the CDR3: TGTGCCAGCAGCTTAATCCTTTCGAACACTGAAGCTTTCTTT. It codes for CASSLILSNTEAFF.